This section outlines one T cell receptor (beta chain) sequence together with its context. Its recognized antigen is unknown. Base qualities are not provided; no much larger clone lies one nucleotide away. In the germline V gene, CDR1 corresponds to SNHLY and CDR2 to FYNNEI. There are 15 amino acids in the CDR3, from cysteine to phenylalanine inclusive. Only the CDR3 region is kept as DNA, spanning 45 bases read in frame from base 1. V drops 3 bases and J drops 4 bases, leaving 13 bases in between. The data were taken from a study of T cell responses to AZD1222 COVID-19 vaccine (dated by TCRdb to 2020 to 2022). Background on the whole study: AZD1222 recipients with second doses at about 4 weeks or about 12 weeks were pooled, because spike-specific TCR depth and breadth did not differ between schedules. TCR sequencing covered fewer than 250 trial participants: about 210 given two doses of AZD1222 and 26 given two doses of MenACWY control vaccine. Enrollment into the trials was organized by age into subgroups of 18-55, 56-69 and 70-plus years, and those subgroups contained roughly 150, 30 and 60 TCR-sequenced participants, respectively. Points the paper makes about the study in general: Reportedly, close to half of the unique spike-specific TCRs recognized epitopes lying outside the regions that are mutated in the B.1.351 and B.1.1.7 variants. The 56-69-year group was small, and its depth increase did not reach significance, likely because of low power. CD4 TCRs associated with the vaccine covered the entire spike protein, and the dominant responses were in regions 160-218 and 743-854. Only six or seven AZD1222 recipients were SARS-CoV-2 seropositive at baseline, limiting conclusions about previously exposed vaccinees. Because no day 14 peak-response samples were available, repertoires were characterized only after the peak T cell response. A significant rise in spike-specific TCR breadth and depth was observed after two AZD1222 doses relative to day 0 and relative to MenACWY recipients. Most participants were white British and females outnumbered males, and the authors suggested that clonal diversity may have been underestimated.

What the time point label conveys for this sample: baseline before first vaccination. Vaccinee samples were obtained from the UK trials COV001 and COV002, which included a single-blind randomized controlled phase 2/3 trial of AZD1222 (ChAdOx1 nCoV-19) in healthy adults. For TCRbeta chain sequencing, PBMC samples were collected from trial participants at day 0 and at day 28 after the second dose. The CDR3 regions of human TCRbeta chains were analyzed by immunosequencing. As for how the authors treated the data: Repertoire TCRs were matched against a reference library of SARS-CoV-2-specific TCRs generated with the MIRA antigen-specificity platform. Breadth was defined as the fraction of unique TCRs that were SARS-CoV-2-associated, and depth was defined as the fraction of total T cells that were SARS-CoV-2-associated. Using the MIRA data, each spike-specific TCR was assigned both to the spike region to which the TCR was reactive and to a CD4 or CD8 class. Log10-transformed breadth and depth values were compared by one-way ANOVA with Sidak's multiple comparisons tests. The clones in this table, taken by TCRdb from immuneACCESS, are in-frame only. Not every clone is retained; where verified, under half of the shortfall comes from an unresolved V gene, and the cause of the rest is unknown. That table gives V, J and clone size, and the DNA gave D and trimming. This sample lists about 120,000 clones; 91% were detected once. Roughly 5.4% of the sample lies in the top ten.

This sample comprised peripheral blood, obtained on day 0 of AZD1222 vaccination. This clonotype was obtained from an adult in good health. This chain is built from TRBV2 and TRBJ1-5, and possibly TRBD1, on 6 matching bases. The CDR3 reads as follows: CASSEGGQGNQPQHF. The bases read TGTGCCAGCAGTGAGGGGGGCCAGGGAAATCAGCCCCAGCATTTT.